Below are 24 T cell receptor beta chains sequenced from a single sample in a study of early T cells in non-severe SARS-CoV-2 infection. Each CDR3 protein gets one entry after TCRdb re-called the 5' RACE reads with MiXCR. The profile shows about 26,000 distinct CDR3 sequences, approximately 4.8% of them singletons. Sequences were obtained from whole blood. Receptor source: an adult who was a healthcare worker with PCR-confirmed SARS-CoV-2 infection or an uninfected control (not recorded which).

This clonotype has a count of ten or more. The chain has TRBV29-1 and TRBJ2-2; 7 bases line up with TRBD1. Germline CDR1 SQVTM, CDR2 ANQGSEA. J lost 2 bases, V lost 1 base, and 7 bases had no gene match. This CDR3 comprises 16 residues. Written as DNA, the CDR3 is TGCAGCGTTGAAGGTCGAGGGGGCATCAACACCGGGGAGCTGTTTTTT. It is translated as CSVEGRGGINTGELFF.

This clonotype was counted many times. V is TRBV11-2 and J is TRBJ2-7; D gene uncertain. The germline V gene encodes CDR1 SGHAT and CDR2 FQNNGV. The ends were cut back, 5 bases at V and 4 bases at J, with 6 bases in the middle. CDR3 length: 11 residues. CDR3 region: CASSPRYEQYF. The CDR3 DNA reads TGTGCCAGCAGCCCGCGTTACGAGCAGTACTTC.

This clonotype has a count of ten or more. V is TRBV7-3 and J is TRBJ2-4, with D tentatively TRBD1 or TRBD2 (5 bases each). This CDR3 has 13 residues. Germline CDR1 SGHTA, CDR2 FQGTGA. Trimming took off 1 base at V and 13 bases at J, with 14 bases between the two ends. The CDR3, as DNA: TGTGCCAGCAGCTTAATTTCCCGAGGGGTACAGTACTTC. Its protein product is CASSLISRGVQYF.

This clonotype was observed many times. V is TRBV4-3 and J is TRBJ2-1; 9 nucleotides match TRBD2. Germline loops: CDR1 LGHNA, CDR2 YSLEER. This CDR3 is 16 amino acids long. After removal of 2 bases from V and 0 bases from J, the junction contained 2 bases not matched to a gene. CDR3 amino acids: CASSQIAGVSYNEQFF. CDR3 nucleotide sequence: TGCGCCAGCAGCCAAATAGCGGGGGTCTCCTACAATGAGCAGTTCTTC.

This clonotype was picked up many times. The chain uses TRBV12-3 or TRBV12-4 and TRBJ2-2; no reliable D call. The CDR3 extends over 14 amino acids. V was shortened by 10 bases and J by 0 bases, with 12 bases between the two germline ends. CDR3 residues: CATKSQANTGELFF. CDR3 nucleotides: TGTGCCACCAAGTCCCAGGCGAACACCGGGGAGCTGTTTTTT.

This clonotype was seen many times. Written as DNA, the CDR3 is TGCGCCAGCAGCTTGGGCAACTACGAGCAGTACTTC. It yields the protein CASSLGNYEQYF. The chain employs TRBV5-1 and TRBJ2-7; D is unresolved. The V and J ends lost 0 bases and 3 bases respectively, with 4 bases between them. The CDR3 is made up of 12 amino acids. Germline CDR1 is SGHRS and CDR2 is YFSETQ.

This clonotype has at least ten counts. This chain uses TRBV24-1 with TRBJ2-3; no clear D gene. Germline values: CDR1 KGHDR, CDR2 SFDVKD. This CDR3 has 14 residues. V was clipped by 4 bases and J by 0 bases, with 7 bases between them. The CDR3 DNA sequence: TGTGCCACCAGTGACCCTGGTAGCACAGATACGCAGTATTTT. Protein product: CATSDPGSTDTQYF.

The chain recombines TRBV25-1 with TRBJ1-6; 8 bases are shared with TRBD1. Per germline, CDR1 MGHDK and CDR2 SYGVNS. The CDR3 is 15 residues long. Trimming at V came to 2 bases and at J to 11 bases, leaving 8 bases not matched to a gene. CDR3 amino acids: CASSEIQGAETPLHF. CDR3 bases: TGTGCCAGCAGTGAAATCCAGGGGGCTGAAACACCCCTCCACTTT.

This clonotype appeared many times. The chain couples TRBV19 to TRBJ1-6; D ambiguous. CDR1 and CDR2 from the germline V gene are LNHDA and SQIVND (reference sequence). The CDR3 totals 14 residues. Trimming took 9 bases from V and 9 from J, leaving 18 bases between them. The CDR3 region is CASSAHTEGSPLHF. CDR3 nucleotide sequence: TGTGCCAGCTCCGCCCACACCGAGGGTTCACCCCTCCACTTT.

At least ten counts were recorded for this clonotype. V is TRBV29-1 and J is TRBJ1-4; D gene uncertain. The CDR3 loop spans 13 amino acids. Trimming removed 6 bases from V and 0 bases from J, with 8 bases in between. Germline CDR1 and CDR2: SQVTM and ANQGSEA. DNA for the CDR3: TGCAGCGTCGCCAATGCAACTAATGAAAAACTGTTTTTT. This sequence encodes CSVANATNEKLFF. Full variable domain (remainder filled in from reference TRBV29-1 and TRBJ1-4): SAVISQKPSRDICQRGTSLTIQCQVDSQVTMMFWYRQQPGQSLTLIATANQGSEATYESGFVIDKFPISRPNLTFSTLTVSNMSPEDSSIYLCSVANATNEKLFFGSGTQLSVL.

This clonotype was found a few times. In DNA form, the CDR3 reads TGCAGCGTTGGGACCACTCTAGCGGCCTCTAGCACAGATACGCAGTATTTT. This codes for CSVGTTLAASSTDTQYF. The rearrangement uses TRBV29-1 and TRBJ2-3, with TRBD2 matching over 7 bases. The CDR3 has 17 amino acids. Per germline, CDR1 SQVTM and CDR2 ANQGSEA. Losses at the gene ends were 4 bases for V and 0 bases for J; bases not matched to a gene: 13.

The table lists this clonotype with many counts. The chain employs TRBV24-1 and TRBJ1-5; 7 bases are shared with TRBD1. J lost 7 bases, V lost 2 bases, and 10 bases had no gene match. This CDR3 comprises 16 residues. CDR1 and CDR2 from the germline V gene are KGHDR and SFDVKD. The DNA of the CDR3 is TGTGCCACCAGTGATTCAAGACAGGGCGGTTTCCAGCCCCAGCATTTT. Residues: CATSDSRQGGFQPQHF.

Ten or more counts support this clonotype. J is TRBJ2-7 and V is TRBV12-3 or TRBV12-4; no reliable D call. V lost 3 bases to trimming and J lost 1 base, with 7 bases between them. The CDR3 contains 13 residues. CDR3 DNA: TGTGCCAGCAGTTTTCAGAAGTCCTACGAGCAGTACTTC. As protein: CASSFQKSYEQYF.

There are many counts of this clonotype. The gene calls are TRBV4-2 and TRBJ2-3, with D unclear. Germline values: CDR1 LGHNA, CDR2 YNFKEQ. V lost 6 bases and J lost 0, with 10 bases in between. This CDR3 comprises 14 residues. The CDR3, as DNA: TGTGCCAGCAGACCCGACACTAGCACAGATACGCAGTATTTT. Protein sequence: CASRPDTSTDTQYF.

Judged by abundance, this clonotype is medium-sized (0.01 to 0.1%). The chain carries TRBV12-3 or TRBV12-4 and TRBJ1-2; 7 bases line up with TRBD1. The CDR3 totals 17 residues. V dropped 4 bases and J dropped 1; count of bases not matched to a gene: 12. The chain's CDR3 is CASSSGGTDSFNYGYTF. The CDR3 DNA reads TGTGCCAGCAGTTCCGGGGGGACAGACTCCTTTAACTATGGCTACACCTTC.

This clonotype rates as medium-sized. The V gene is TRBV28, the J gene TRBJ2-1; D gene unclear. Trimming removed 7 bases from V and 4 bases from J, with 14 bases in between. This CDR3 spans 14 amino acids. Germline V gives CDR1 MDHEN, CDR2 SYDVKM. This CDR3 reads CASTPGRNYNEQFF. For the CDR3, the DNA is TGTGCCAGCACCCCCGGACGGAATTACAATGAGCAGTTCTTC.

In this sample, this clonotype turned up a few times. The V call is TRBV27, the J call TRBJ1-1; 7 bases line up with TRBD1. The germline V gene has CDR1 MNHEY and CDR2 SMNVEV (reference sequence). The CDR3 loop spans 13 amino acids. With V trimmed by 8 bases and J by 5 bases, 8 bases remained unmatched. CDR3 sequence: CASGQTGRTEAFF. CDR3 in DNA: TGTGCCAGCGGCCAGACAGGGAGGACTGAAGCTTTCTTT.

This clonotype was recorded many times. This chain connects TRBV7-9 to TRBJ2-3; D unresolved. V lost 5 bases and J 7 bases, leaving 7 bases between the germline ends. This CDR3 region has 11 residues. The germline CDR1 and CDR2 sequences are SEHNR and FQNEAQ (reference sequence). The CDR3 nucleotides read TGTGCCAGCAGCGCCCGGAATACGCAGTATTTT. It is translated as CASSARNTQYF. The entire variable domain, with the rest obtained from reference TRBV7-9 and TRBJ2-3, is as follows: DTGVSQNPRHKITKRGQNVTFRCDPISEHNRLYWYRQTLGQGPEFLTYFQNEAQLEKSRLLSDRFSAERPKGSFSTLEIQRTEQGDSAMYLCASSARNTQYFGPGTRLTVL.

Many counts were recorded for this clonotype. The chain combines TRBV19 with TRBJ2-2, with D possibly being TRBD1 (5 bases). Germline V gene sequence: CDR1 LNHDA, CDR2 SQIVND (reference sequence). The V end was cut by 3 bases, the J end by 1 base, with 12 bases between. The CDR3 covers 16 residues. The CDR3 region has the DNA TGTGCCAGTAGTATCCAGGGTGGCATGAACACCGGGGAGCTGTTTTTT. Translated: CASSIQGGMNTGELFF.

In its sample, this clonotype was seen many times. The chain is built from TRBV6-5 and TRBJ2-7, with 8 nucleotides matching TRBD1. The CDR3 runs 16 residues. V lost 2 bases, J lost 0 bases, and 6 bases stayed unmatched. From germline, CDR1 is MNHEY and CDR2 SVGAGI. The CDR3, as DNA: TGTGCCAGCAGTTACGCGGGACAGGTGAACTCCTACGAGCAGTACTTC. As protein: CASSYAGQVNSYEQYF.

This clonotype was detected many times. The rearrangement uses TRBV7-6 and TRBJ2-7; D is uncertain. V was shortened by 4 bases and J by 0 bases, with 10 bases between the two germline ends. The CDR3 has 14 amino acids. Looked up from germline, CDR1 is SGHVS and CDR2 is FNYEAQ. The CDR3 sequence: CASSSSVSSYEQYF. Here the CDR3 DNA reads TGTGCCAGCAGCTCCTCCGTCTCCTCCTACGAGCAGTACTTC.

This clonotype was recorded many times. V usage is TRBV18 and J usage is TRBJ2-7; 9 nucleotides align to TRBD1. This CDR3 spans 15 amino acids. Germline CDR1 reads KGHSH; CDR2 reads LQKENI. With V trimmed by 3 bases and J by 5 bases, 8 bases remained unmatched. The CDR3 sequence is CASSPGTGPHHEQYF. The CDR3 coding sequence is TGTGCCAGCTCACCCGGGACAGGGCCCCACCACGAGCAGTACTTC.

The rearrangement links TRBV4-3 to TRBJ2-1, with 9 bases matching TRBD1. Trimming cost V 1 base and J 8 bases; bases outside gene matches: 12. CDR1 LGHNA and CDR2 YSLEER come from the germline V gene. This CDR3 comprises 17 residues. CDR3: CASSQAAGTGLIHEQFF. The CDR3 DNA is TGCGCCAGCAGCCAAGCAGCCGGGACAGGGTTAATCCATGAGCAGTTCTTC.

This clonotype was detected ten times or more. The chain employs TRBV29-1 and TRBJ1-2; D is undetermined. Between the trimmed V and J ends, which lost 4 bases and 0 bases, there was a span of 3 bases. The CDR3 has 11 amino acids. Germline loops: CDR1 SQVTM, CDR2 ANQGSEA. The CDR3 DNA follows: TGCAGCGTTGCTGCTAACTATGGCTACACCTTC. As protein: CSVAANYGYTF.